One T cell receptor beta chain is described in this entry. Two sampling time points were used, and 6 to 7.5 milliliters of peripheral blood were drawn at each. The sample comes from a study of prognosis after radiotherapy for stage I lung cancer. Background on the study: The patients comprised about a dozen men and a handful of women, spanning ages about 53 to 84 and having a median of 74.5 years. Alongside stereotactic body radiotherapy, concurrent therapy was given to no patient.

Trimming took 4 bases from V and 6 from J, leaving 21 bases between them. Germline CDR1 reads SNHLY; CDR2 reads FYNNEI. The CDR3 contains 17 residues. Starting from genomic DNA, TCR beta CDR3 was amplified through two-round multiplex PCR. TRBV and TRBJ genes each had their own specific primers in first-round PCR. During the second PCR round, universal primers were used. TCRdb independently ran MiXCR on the multiplex PCR reads; one entry per CDR3 protein. Of 30,000 to 35,000 distinct CDR3 sequences in the sample, about 43% were seen once. The clonotype originates from a donor over 45 with non-small cell lung cancer. This chain joins TRBV2 and TRBJ2-2; D is tentatively TRBD1 or TRBD2 (7 bases each). Sequencing was performed on PBMCs, taken before or after stereotactic body radiation therapy (not recorded which). The DNA for the CDR3 is TGTGCCAGCAGTGCGGCTTGGGGCCAGGGGGGGTCCGGGGAGCTGTTTTTT. Translating it yields CASSAAWGQGGSGELFF.